The 13 T cell receptor beta chains below come from one sample, sequenced in a study of blood T cell repertoires in COVID-19. Data came from immunoSEQ multiplex PCR; TCRdb stores just in-frame clones and leaves some out. This table holds approximately 300,000 clones, around 90% found once. What was sequenced was PBMCs or T cells enriched from blood (not recorded which). Receptor source: a man in his 60s who had recovered from COVID-19.

This chain links TRBV28 with TRBJ1-1; D unresolved. The CDR3 length is 12 residues. Deletions cut 2 bases from V and 3 bases from J, with 4 bases between. Germline lookup yields CDR1 MDHEN and CDR2 SYDVKM. The CDR3 DNA reads as TGTGCCAGCAGTTTAAGAGACACTGAAGCTTTCTTT. It specifies CASSLRDTEAFF.

The chain carries TRBV19 and TRBJ1-2; D is uncertain. The CDR3 consists of 14 residues. In germline, CDR1 is LNHDA, CDR2 SQIVND (reference sequence). V dropped 7 bases and J dropped 2 bases, with 14 bases sitting between them. CDR3 residues: CASTTSGFNYGYTF. The CDR3 DNA reads as TGTGCCAGTACTACTTCGGGATTCAACTATGGCTACACCTTC.

CDR3 in amino acids: CATSRAPGTANTEAFF. CDR3 nucleotide sequence: TGTGCCACCAGCAGAGCTCCCGGGACAGCGAACACTGAAGCTTTCTTT. The chain links TRBV15 to TRBJ1-1; 7 nucleotides match TRBD1. The CDR3 spans 16 residues. CDR1 and CDR2 from the germline V gene are LNHNV and YYDKDF (reference sequence). The V gene end was trimmed by 1 base and the J gene end by 1 base; junction bases not matched to a gene: 6. The full variable domain, its missing parts supplied by reference TRBV15 and TRBJ1-1, is DAMVIQNPRYQVTQFGKPVTLSCSQTLNHNVMYWYQQKSSQAPKLLFHYYDKDFNNEADTPDNFQSRRPNTSFCFLDIRSPGLGDTAMYLCATSRAPGTANTEAFFGQGTRLTVV.

There are a few counts of this clone. The chain has TRBV19 and TRBJ2-5, with 10 positions matching TRBD1. This CDR3 has 16 amino acids. Unmatched junction bases numbered 5, after V lost 2 bases and J lost 2 bases. Germline CDR1 reads LNHDA; CDR2 reads SQIVND (reference sequence). The CDR3 protein is CASSIFDRGPQETQYF. The CDR3 coding sequence is TGTGCCAGTAGTATATTTGACAGGGGGCCTCAAGAGACCCAGTACTTC.

The V and J genes are TRBV28 and TRBJ2-2; D is possibly TRBD1 (6 bases). The V gene lost 8 bases and the J gene lost 1 base, with 14 bases spanning the gap. CDR1 MDHEN and CDR2 SYDVKM come from the germline V gene. The CDR3 is 15 residues long. This CDR3 reads CASFELGQNTGELFF. CDR3 sequence (DNA): TGTGCCAGCTTCGAACTGGGACAGAACACCGGGGAGCTGTTTTTT.

The rearrangement links TRBV20-1 to TRBJ1-2; no definite D call. This CDR3 has 15 residues. Germline CDR1 reads DFQATT; CDR2 reads SNEGSKA (reference sequence). V lost 3 bases and J lost 8, with 22 bases in between. The CDR3 nucleotides read TGCAGTGCTAGTGAAGGAGGAGTCAGCGCGAGGGGCTACACCTTC. Translated: CSASEGGVSARGYTF.

The chain is built from TRBV29-1 and TRBJ2-5; possibly TRBD1 for D (5 bases). V was pared by 4 bases and J by 3 bases, with 15 bases between. This CDR3 is 14 amino acids long. The germline gives CDR1 SQVTM, CDR2 ANQGSEA. The CDR3 here is CSVVKGSSKETQYF. CDR3 DNA: TGCAGCGTTGTAAAGGGGTCCAGCAAAGAGACCCAGTACTTC.

The chain uses TRBV5-4 and TRBJ2-2; D is undetermined. Germline CDR1 reads SGHNT; CDR2 reads YYREEE (reference sequence). Trimming cost V 3 bases and J 6 bases, with 6 bases left between them. There are 12 residues in the CDR3. The CDR3 DNA follows: TGTGCCAGCAGCTCCGAGGCCGGGGAGCTGTTTTTT. Encoded protein: CASSSEAGELFF.

This rearrangement joins TRBV2 to TRBJ1-3, with a weak D call TRBD1 (5 bases). The germline V gene encodes CDR1 SNHLY and CDR2 FYNNEI. The V and J ends lost 5 bases and 0 bases respectively, with 14 bases between them. The CDR3 spans 16 residues. The CDR3 protein is CASSPTGVRSGNTIYF. Written as DNA, the CDR3 is TGTGCCAGCAGTCCGACGGGGGTACGCTCTGGAAACACCATATATTTT. Combining the CDR3 with reference TRBV2 and TRBJ1-3 gives the whole variable domain EPEVTQTPSHQVTQMGQEVILRCVPISNHLYFYWYRQILGQKVEFLVSFYNNEISEKSEIFDDQFSVERPDGSNFTLKIRSTKLEDSAMYFCASSPTGVRSGNTIYFGEGSWLTVV.

The chain links TRBV18 to TRBJ2-7, with 13 positions matching TRBD2. Germline V CDR1 and CDR2: KGHSH, LQKENI. The CDR3 totals 16 residues. The V and J ends lost 0 bases and 6 bases, in that order; junction bases with no gene match: 5. The DNA of the CDR3 is TGTGCCAGCTCACCACCGGGACTAGCGGGAAGTGGCGAGCAGTACTTC. Translating it yields CASSPPGLAGSGEQYF. Supplemented by reference TRBV18 and TRBJ2-7, the full variable domain reads NAGVMQNPRHLVRRRGQEARLRCSPMKGHSHVYWYRQLPEEGLKFMVYLQKENIIDESGMPKERFSAEFPKEGPSILRIQQVVRGDSAAYFCASSPPGLAGSGEQYFGPGTRLTVT.

The chain carries TRBV19 and TRBJ2-7; 10 nucleotides agree with TRBD2. V dropped 5 bases and J dropped 2; count of bases not matched to a gene: 6. This CDR3 spans 15 amino acids. The V gene's germline CDR1 is LNHDA and CDR2 SQIVND (reference sequence). The DNA of the CDR3 is TGTGCCAGTAGTTCCGGGACTAGCGCGACCTACGAGCAGTACTTC. Translated: CASSSGTSATYEQYF.

The genes are TRBV3-1 (or the pseudogene TRBV3-2) and TRBJ1-5; D remains unclear. The CDR3 runs 14 residues. Germline lookup yields CDR1 LGHDT and CDR2 YNNKEL (reference sequence). V was cut by 4 bases and J by 4 bases, with 11 bases left in between. Here the CDR3 DNA reads TGTGCCAGCAGCCGGACGGAGGGAAATCAGCCCCAGCATTTT. Its translation is CASSRTEGNQPQHF.

V usage is TRBV6-2 or TRBV6-3 and J usage is TRBJ2-1, with 11 bases lining up with TRBD2. The CDR3 is made up of 15 amino acids. Per germline, CDR1 MNHEY and CDR2 SVGEGT. J lost 9 bases, V lost 4 bases, and 8 bases had no gene match. The CDR3 loop is CASSFTSGSRGEQFF. The CDR3 DNA sequence: TGTGCCAGCAGTTTCACTAGCGGGAGCAGGGGTGAGCAGTTCTTC.